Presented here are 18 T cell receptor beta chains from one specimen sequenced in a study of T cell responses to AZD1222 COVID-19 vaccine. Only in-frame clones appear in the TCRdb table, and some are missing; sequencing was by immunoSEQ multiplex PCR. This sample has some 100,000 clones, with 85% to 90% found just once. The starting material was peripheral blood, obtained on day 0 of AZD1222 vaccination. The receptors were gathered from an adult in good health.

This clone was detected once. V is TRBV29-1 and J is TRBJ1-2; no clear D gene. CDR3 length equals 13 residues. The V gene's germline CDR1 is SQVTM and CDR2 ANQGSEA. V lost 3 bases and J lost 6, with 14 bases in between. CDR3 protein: CSVDSQIGNGYTF. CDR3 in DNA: TGCAGCGTTGATAGCCAGATCGGGAATGGCTACACCTTC.

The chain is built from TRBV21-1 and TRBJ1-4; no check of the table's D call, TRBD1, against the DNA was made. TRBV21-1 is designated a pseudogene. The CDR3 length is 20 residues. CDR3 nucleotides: TGTGCCAGACTAATGAAGATACGGGACAGCAGAAAGGCAACTAATGAAAAACTGTTTTTT. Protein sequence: CARLMKIRDSRKATNEKLFF.

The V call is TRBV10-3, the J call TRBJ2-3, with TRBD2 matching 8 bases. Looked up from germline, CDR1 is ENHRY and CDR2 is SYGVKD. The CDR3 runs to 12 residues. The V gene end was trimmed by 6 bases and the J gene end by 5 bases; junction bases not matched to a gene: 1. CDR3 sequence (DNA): TGTGCCATCAGCCGGGAGGGAGATACGCAGTATTTT. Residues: CAISREGDTQYF.

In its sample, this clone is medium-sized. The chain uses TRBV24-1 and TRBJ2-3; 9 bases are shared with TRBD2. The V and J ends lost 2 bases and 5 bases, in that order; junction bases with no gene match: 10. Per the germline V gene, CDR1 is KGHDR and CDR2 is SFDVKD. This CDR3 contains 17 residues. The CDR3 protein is CATSDSPIAGVGDTQYF. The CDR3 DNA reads TGTGCCACCAGTGATTCACCCATAGCGGGAGTGGGAGATACGCAGTATTTT.

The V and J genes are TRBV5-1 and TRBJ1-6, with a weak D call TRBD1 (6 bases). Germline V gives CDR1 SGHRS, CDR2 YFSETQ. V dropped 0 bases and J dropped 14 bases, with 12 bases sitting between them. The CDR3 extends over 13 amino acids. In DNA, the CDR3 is TGCGCCAGCAGCTTGGCAGGGGATCGGTCCCTCCACTTT. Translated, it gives CASSLAGDRSLHF. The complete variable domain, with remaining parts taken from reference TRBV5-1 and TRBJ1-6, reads KAGVTQTPRYLIKTRGQQVTLSCSPISGHRSVSWYQQTPGQGLQFLFEYFSETQRNKGNFPGRFSGRQFSNSRSEMNVSTLELGDSALYLCASSLAGDRSLHFGNGTRLTVT.

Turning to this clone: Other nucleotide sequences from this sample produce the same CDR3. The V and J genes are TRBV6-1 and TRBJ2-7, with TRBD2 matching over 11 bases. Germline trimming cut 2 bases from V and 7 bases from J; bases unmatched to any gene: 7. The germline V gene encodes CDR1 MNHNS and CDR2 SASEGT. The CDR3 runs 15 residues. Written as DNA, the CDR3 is TGTGCCAGCAGTGAAAAAATAGCGGGGGGGCATGAGCAGTACTTC. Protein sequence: CASSEKIAGGHEQYF.

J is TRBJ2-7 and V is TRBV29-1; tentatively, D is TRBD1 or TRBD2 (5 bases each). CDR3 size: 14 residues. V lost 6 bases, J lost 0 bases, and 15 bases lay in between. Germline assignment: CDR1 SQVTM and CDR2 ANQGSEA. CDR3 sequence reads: CSVLVGRVSYEQYF. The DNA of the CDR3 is TGCAGCGTCCTCGTGGGGCGGGTCTCCTACGAGCAGTACTTC.

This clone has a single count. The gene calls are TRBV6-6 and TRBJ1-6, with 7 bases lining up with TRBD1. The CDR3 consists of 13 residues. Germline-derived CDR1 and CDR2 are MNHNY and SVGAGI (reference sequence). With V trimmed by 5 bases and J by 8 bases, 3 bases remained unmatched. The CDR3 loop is CASSPGTDSPLHF. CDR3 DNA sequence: TGTGCCAGCAGTCCCGGGACAGATTCACCCCTCCACTTT.

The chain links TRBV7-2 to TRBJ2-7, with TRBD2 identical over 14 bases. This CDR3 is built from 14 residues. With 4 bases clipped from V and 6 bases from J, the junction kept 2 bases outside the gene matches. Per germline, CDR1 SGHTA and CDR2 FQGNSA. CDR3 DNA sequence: TGTGCCAGCAGCTCGGGACTAGCGGGAGCCGAGCAGTACTTC. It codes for CASSSGLAGAEQYF. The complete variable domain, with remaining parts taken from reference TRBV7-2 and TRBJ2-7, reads GAGVSQSPSNKVTEKGKDVELRCDPISGHTALYWYRQSLGQGLEFLIYFQGNSAPDKSGLPSDRFSAERTGGSVSTLTIQRTQQEDSAVYLCASSSGLAGAEQYFGPGTRLTVT.

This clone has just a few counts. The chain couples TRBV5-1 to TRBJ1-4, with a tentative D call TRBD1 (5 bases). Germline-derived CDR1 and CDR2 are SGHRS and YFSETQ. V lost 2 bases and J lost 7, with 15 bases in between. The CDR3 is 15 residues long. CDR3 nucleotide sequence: TGCGCCAGCAGCTTCTCGGCAGGGCGGGGTGAAAAACTGTTTTTT. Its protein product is CASSFSAGRGEKLFF.

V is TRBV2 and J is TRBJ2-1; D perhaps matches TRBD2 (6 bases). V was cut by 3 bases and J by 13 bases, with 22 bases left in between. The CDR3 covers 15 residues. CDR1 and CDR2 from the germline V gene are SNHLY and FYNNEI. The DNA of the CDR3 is TGTGCCAGCAGTGAGAACTCGGGCGGGGCATCGGGTCAGTTCTTC. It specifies CASSENSGGASGQFF.

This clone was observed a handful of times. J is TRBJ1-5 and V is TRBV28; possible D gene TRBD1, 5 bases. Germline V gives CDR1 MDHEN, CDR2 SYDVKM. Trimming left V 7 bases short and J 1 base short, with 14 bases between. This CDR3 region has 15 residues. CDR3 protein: CASTFIWGSNQPQHF. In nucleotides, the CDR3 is TGTGCCAGCACTTTTATCTGGGGCAGCAATCAGCCCCAGCATTTT.

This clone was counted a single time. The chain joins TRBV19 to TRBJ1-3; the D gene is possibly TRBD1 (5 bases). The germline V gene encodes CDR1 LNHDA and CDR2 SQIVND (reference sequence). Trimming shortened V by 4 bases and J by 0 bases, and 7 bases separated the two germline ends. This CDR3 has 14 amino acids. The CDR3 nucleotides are TGTGCCAGTAGTACAGGGAGCTCTGGAAACACCATATATTTT. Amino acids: CASSTGSSGNTIYF.

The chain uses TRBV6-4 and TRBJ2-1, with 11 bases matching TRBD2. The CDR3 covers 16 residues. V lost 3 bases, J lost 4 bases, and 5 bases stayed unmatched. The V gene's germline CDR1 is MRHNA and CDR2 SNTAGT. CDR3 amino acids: CASSEFTSGSYNEQFF. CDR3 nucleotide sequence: TGTGCCAGCAGTGAGTTTACTAGCGGGAGTTACAATGAGCAGTTCTTC.

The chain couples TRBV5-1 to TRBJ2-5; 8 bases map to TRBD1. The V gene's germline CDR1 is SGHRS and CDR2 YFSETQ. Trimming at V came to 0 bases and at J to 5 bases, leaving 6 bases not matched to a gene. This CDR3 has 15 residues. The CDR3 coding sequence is TGCGCCAGCAGCTTGGCCCAGGGGGCAGGGGAGACCCAGTACTTC. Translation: CASSLAQGAGETQYF.

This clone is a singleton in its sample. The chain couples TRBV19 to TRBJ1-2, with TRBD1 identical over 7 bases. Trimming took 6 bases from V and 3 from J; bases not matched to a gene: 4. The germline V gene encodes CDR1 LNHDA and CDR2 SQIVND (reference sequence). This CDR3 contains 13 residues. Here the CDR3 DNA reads TGTGCCAGTAGATCGGACAGGTACTATGGCTACACCTTC. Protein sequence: CASRSDRYYGYTF. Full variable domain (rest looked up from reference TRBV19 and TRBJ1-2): DGGITQSPKYLFRKEGQNVTLSCEQNLNHDAMYWYRQDPGQGLRLIYYSQIVNDFQKGDIAEGYSVSREKKESFPLTVTSAQKNPTAFYLCASRSDRYYGYTFGSGTRLTVV.

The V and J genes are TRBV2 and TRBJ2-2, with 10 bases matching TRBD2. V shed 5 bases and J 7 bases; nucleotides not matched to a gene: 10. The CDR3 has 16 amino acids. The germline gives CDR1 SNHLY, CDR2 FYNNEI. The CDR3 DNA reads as TGTGCCAGCAGTCACACCGGGACTAGCGTGGGCGGGGAGCTGTTTTTT. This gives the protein CASSHTGTSVGGELFF.

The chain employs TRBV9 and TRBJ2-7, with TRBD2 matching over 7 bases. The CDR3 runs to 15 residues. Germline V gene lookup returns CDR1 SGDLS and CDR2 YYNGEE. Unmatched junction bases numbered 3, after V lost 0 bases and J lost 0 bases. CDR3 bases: TGTGCCAGCAGCGTAGCGGGCGGGAGCTCCTACGAGCAGTACTTC. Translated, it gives CASSVAGGSSYEQYF.